The clone carrying this T cell receptor (beta chain) occurred many times. Germline V gene data show CDR1 as SGHTA and CDR2 as FQGTGA. The CDR3 totals 15 residues. V lost 5 bases and J lost 2; bases outside the gene matches: 7. TCRdb itself ran the 5' RACE reads through MiXCR, one entry per CDR3 protein. The sample has 250,000 or so distinct CDR3 sequences, about 3.5% seen once. These data originate in a study of T cells after yellow fever vaccination. The receptor was derived from a young man who received the YFV17D yellow fever vaccine. This specimen was PBMCs, taken 15 days after the yellow fever booster vaccination. The J gene is TRBJ2-5, the V gene TRBV7-3, with 8 positions matching TRBD2. The CDR3 region is CASSPPGLGQETQYF. In nucleotides, the CDR3 is TGTGCCAGCAGCCCTCCGGGACTAGGTCAAGAGACCCAGTACTTC.